The 22 T cell receptor beta chains reported below all come from one sample, sequenced in a study of T cells expressing NK-cell markers. TCRdb reprocessed the 5' RACE reads and keeps a single row for each CDR3 protein, giving no DNA. The table counts 7,300 or so distinct CDR3 sequences; approximately 66% lies in the top ten. The sample comprised blood T cells: a sorted CD56 or NKG2C T cell subset, CD4+ or CD8+ T cells, or bulk PBMC T cells (not recorded which). These receptors came from a man aged 18-69 years in good health.

J is TRBJ1-6 and V is TRBV20-1; the TCRdb D gene call, TRBD1, has no DNA to confirm it. Germline V gene sequence: CDR1 DFQATT, CDR2 SNEGSKA (reference sequence). The CDR3 is made up of 15 amino acids. The CDR3 protein is CSARDLRAESSPLHF.

The chain uses TRBV19 and TRBJ1-1; without DNA, the TCRdb call of TRBD1 cannot be checked. Germline assignment: CDR1 LNHDA and CDR2 SQIVND (reference sequence). The CDR3 loop spans 17 amino acids. The CDR3 here is CASSRVPTGQSSTEAFF.

The chain couples TRBV7-3 to TRBJ2-1; TCRdb's D call, TRBD2, is unchecked because there is no DNA. The germline V gene encodes CDR1 SGHTA and CDR2 FQGTGA. The CDR3 is 16 amino acids. The chain's CDR3 is CASSSSASGGDNEQFF.

The rearrangement uses TRBV6-1 and TRBJ1-6; TCRdb reports TRBD1, a call that lacks DNA to check it against. This CDR3 spans 14 amino acids. CDR1 MNHNS and CDR2 SASEGT come from the germline V gene. This CDR3 is CASSPGTENSPLHF.

The chain combines TRBV13 with TRBJ2-7. Germline-derived CDR1 and CDR2 are PRHDT and FYEKMQ (reference sequence). This CDR3 has 11 amino acids. The CDR3 loop is CASSLVREQYF.

The chain links TRBV6-4 to TRBJ2-2; the D gene TCRdb calls, TRBD2, cannot be checked with no DNA. The CDR3 loop spans 17 amino acids. CDR1 and CDR2 (germline): MRHNA, SNTAGT. The CDR3 sequence is CASSDGTSGGESGELFF.

The chain combines TRBV4-2 with TRBJ2-6; TCRdb reports TRBD1, a call that lacks DNA to check it against. The CDR3 is made up of 19 amino acids. The germline V gene has CDR1 LGHNA and CDR2 YNFKEQ. The chain's CDR3 is CASSQPTGADFSGANVLTF.

The V call is TRBV6-1, the J call TRBJ2-1; TCRdb's D gene call, TRBD1, goes unchecked for lack of DNA. From germline, CDR1 is MNHNS and CDR2 SASEGT. This CDR3 comprises 15 residues. CDR3 in amino acids: CASSLMTGGNNEQFF.

The chain carries TRBV6-5 and TRBJ2-7; TCRdb names TRBD1, which stays unverified in the absence of DNA. The length of the CDR3 is 18 residues. Germline loops: CDR1 MNHEY, CDR2 SVGAGI. CDR3 sequence reads: CASSYSTIGTGVFYEQYF.

The chain is built from TRBV6-5 and TRBJ1-1; with no DNA, the TCRdb D assignment of TRBD1 cannot be verified. Per the germline V gene, CDR1 is MNHEY and CDR2 is SVGAGI. The length of the CDR3 is 15 residues. CDR3 protein: CASSYSIFGGAEAFF.

Considering frequency, this clonotype is medium-sized. This chain uses TRBV7-8 with TRBJ2-5; TCRdb gives TRBD1 as the D gene, but with no DNA this cannot be confirmed. Per the germline V gene, CDR1 is SGHVS and CDR2 is FQNEAQ. CDR3 length: 13 residues. Here the CDR3 reads CASSTQELGTQYF.

V and J are TRBV6-2 or TRBV6-3 and TRBJ2-5; TCRdb lists TRBD2, though no DNA is available to test this call. This CDR3 has 16 residues. Germline lookup yields CDR1 MNHEY and CDR2 SVGEGT. CDR3 region: CASSYTGGGGAETQYF.

The chain joins TRBV6-1 to TRBJ1-6. Germline V gene sequence: CDR1 MNHNS, CDR2 SASEGT. There are 13 residues in the CDR3. CDR3: CASTLQDNSPLHF.

The gene calls are TRBV7-2 and TRBJ2-3. There are 14 residues in the CDR3. Germline CDR1 reads SGHTA; CDR2 reads FQGNSA. The CDR3 protein is CASSHGFGTDTQYF.

The rearrangement uses TRBV15 and TRBJ2-7; without DNA, the TCRdb call of TRBD2 cannot be checked. There are 15 residues in the CDR3. Germline CDR1 and CDR2: LNHNV and YYDKDF (reference sequence). The CDR3 here is CATSRDRGGAHEQYF.

The J gene is TRBJ2-3, the V gene TRBV6-4. Per the germline V gene, CDR1 is MRHNA and CDR2 is SNTAGT. The CDR3 length is 16 residues. CDR3 loop: CASSETTQAETDTQYF.

The J gene is TRBJ2-5, the V gene TRBV3-1; the TCRdb call, TRBD2, lacks DNA for checking. CDR3 length equals 13 residues. CDR1 LGHDT and CDR2 YNNKEL come from the germline V gene (reference sequence). The CDR3 reads CASSQQRAETQYF.

The chain combines TRBV20-1 with TRBJ1-5. Germline V gives CDR1 DFQATT, CDR2 SNEGSKA (reference sequence). This CDR3 region has 13 residues. CDR3 protein: CSASGSDNQPQHF.

By frequency, this clonotype is medium-sized (0.01 to 0.1%). The J gene is TRBJ2-5, the V gene TRBV20-1; the D call of TRBD1 rests on TCRdb alone, since no DNA is present to check it. This CDR3 region has 14 residues. CDR1 is DFQATT and CDR2 is SNEGSKA in the germline V gene (reference sequence). CDR3 in amino acids: CSGRRGGAQETQYF.

V and J are TRBV6-2 or TRBV6-3 and TRBJ2-3; lacking DNA, the TRBD2 call made by TCRdb goes unchecked. Germline values: CDR1 MNHEY, CDR2 SVGEGT. This CDR3 region has 14 residues. CDR3 sequence reads: CASSHGLSTDTQYF.

The chain employs TRBV19 and TRBJ1-4; TCRdb's D gene call, TRBD1, goes unchecked for lack of DNA. CDR3 length equals 12 residues. The germline gives CDR1 LNHDA, CDR2 SQIVND (reference sequence). Here the CDR3 reads CASGRDDEKLFF.

The genes are TRBV25-1 and TRBJ2-1; TCRdb's assignment of TRBD2 cannot be checked, as there is no DNA. The CDR3 loop spans 18 amino acids. The V gene's germline CDR1 is MGHDK and CDR2 SYGVNS. CDR3 sequence: CASSEYPDGEGVDNEQFF.